A single sample is the source of the 8 T cell receptor beta chains below, sequenced in a study of blood T cell repertoires in COVID-19 (TCRdb year 2020). The library relied on the immunoSEQ multiplex PCR assay. The clones in this table, taken by TCRdb from immuneACCESS, are in-frame only. Not every clone is retained; where verified, under half of the shortfall comes from an unresolved V gene, and the cause of the rest is unknown. In this sample the table shows about 240,000 clones, approximately 91% of which occur a single time. The ten largest clonotypes hold about 0.74% of the sample. The sequenced sample was peripheral blood. The receptors shown here come from a woman in her 30s with acute or convalescent COVID-19.

The chain links TRBV7-9 to TRBJ1-3, with D possibly TRBD1 on 6 matching bases. The V end was cut by 5 bases, the J end by 0 bases, with 14 bases between. The CDR3 is 16 residues long. CDR1 is SEHNR, CDR2 FQNEAQ, per germline (reference sequence). CDR3 nucleotides: TGTGCCAGCAGCAAGGACAGTCCAATCTCTGGAAACACCATATATTTT. Amino acids: CASSKDSPISGNTIYF.

This clone was found a few times. The chain carries TRBV9 and TRBJ2-7, with D tentatively TRBD2 (6 bases). The germline CDR1 and CDR2 sequences are SGDLS and YYNGEE. There are 14 residues in the CDR3. The ends were cut back, 0 bases at V and 7 bases at J, with 14 bases in the middle. DNA for the CDR3: TGTGCCAGCAGCGTAGACCCGGGACTTGGGGAGCAGTACTTC. Its protein is CASSVDPGLGEQYF.

This chain connects TRBV10-3 to TRBJ2-7; D not certain. Germline V lookup: CDR1 ENHRY, CDR2 SYGVKD. V was clipped by 2 bases and J by 7 bases, with 9 bases between them. CDR3 size: 12 residues. CDR3 bases: TGTGCCATCAGTGAGACAGCCTGGGAGCAGTACTTC. It yields the protein CAISETAWEQYF.

The chain has TRBV9 and TRBJ2-7, with 12 bases that match TRBD2. This CDR3 region has 14 residues. The V and J ends lost 4 bases and 7 bases, in that order; junction bases with no gene match: 6. Germline CDR1 is SGDLS and CDR2 is YYNGEE. CDR3 in DNA: TGTGCCAGCAGCATGGGACTAGCGGGTCGAGAGCAGTACTTC. Amino acid sequence: CASSMGLAGREQYF.

This chain links TRBV5-3 with TRBJ1-1; 7 nucleotides align to TRBD1. TRBV5-3 belongs to the ORF category, with a function that is uncertain. The CDR3 has 14 amino acids. V was clipped by 4 bases and J by 5 bases; unmatched bases: 8. In nucleotides, the CDR3 is TGTGCCAGAAGCCGTGCGCAGGGGGGAACTGAAGCTTTCTTT. Translation gives CARSRAQGGTEAFF.

The CDR3 sequence is CASTPGGTTSYEQYF. The DNA of the CDR3 is TGTGCCAGCACTCCCGGGGGGACGACCTCCTACGAGCAGTACTTC. The chain joins TRBV6-5 to TRBJ2-7, with 7 bases that match TRBD2. Germline assignment: CDR1 MNHEY and CDR2 SVGAGI. CDR3 length: 15 residues. The V segment lost 7 bases and the J segment 0 bases; nucleotides outside the gene matches: 9.

This chain connects TRBV7-2 to TRBJ2-7; D perhaps matches TRBD2 (5 bases). Germline CDR1 and CDR2: SGHTA and FQGNSA. V was trimmed by 3 bases and J by 4 bases, leaving 10 bases between them. The CDR3 is made up of 13 amino acids. Written as DNA, the CDR3 is TGTGCCAGCAGCTTGAGGGTTAGGTACGAGCAGTACTTC. Its protein is CASSLRVRYEQYF.

V is TRBV27 and J is TRBJ2-6; TRBD1 might be the D (5 bases). Germline CDR1 MNHEY, CDR2 SMNVEV (reference sequence). Trimming left V 2 bases short and J 0 bases short, with 17 bases between. The CDR3 sequence is 19 residues long. CDR3 in amino acids: CASSLRGTERYSGANVLTF. In DNA, the CDR3 is TGTGCCAGCAGTTTAAGGGGAACAGAGCGTTACTCTGGGGCCAACGTCCTGACTTTC.